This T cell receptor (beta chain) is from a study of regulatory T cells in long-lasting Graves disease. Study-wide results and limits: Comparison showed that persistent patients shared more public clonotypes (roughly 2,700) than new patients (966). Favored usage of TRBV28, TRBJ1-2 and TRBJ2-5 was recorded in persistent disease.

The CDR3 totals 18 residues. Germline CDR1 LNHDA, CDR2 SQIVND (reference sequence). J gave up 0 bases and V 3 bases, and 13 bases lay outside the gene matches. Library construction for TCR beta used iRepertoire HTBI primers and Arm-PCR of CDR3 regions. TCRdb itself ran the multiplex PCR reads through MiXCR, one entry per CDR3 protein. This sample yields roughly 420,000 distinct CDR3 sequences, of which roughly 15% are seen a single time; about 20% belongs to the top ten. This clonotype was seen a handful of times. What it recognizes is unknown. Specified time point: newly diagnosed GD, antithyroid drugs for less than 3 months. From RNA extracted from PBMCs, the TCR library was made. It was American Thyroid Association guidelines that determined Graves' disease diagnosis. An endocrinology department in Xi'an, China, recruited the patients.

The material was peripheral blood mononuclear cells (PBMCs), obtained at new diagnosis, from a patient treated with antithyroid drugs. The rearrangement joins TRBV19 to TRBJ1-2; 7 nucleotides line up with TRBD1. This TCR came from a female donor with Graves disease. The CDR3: CASSILAGQLSPNYGYTF. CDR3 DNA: TGTGCCAGTAGTATTTTGGCGGGACAGCTCTCTCCTAACTATGGCTACACCTTC.